This T cell receptor (beta chain) was sequenced for a study of T cell clonality in common variable immunodeficiency. Study results and caveats: CVID subjects had higher TCRbeta clonality than healthy controls, most marked in about a third.

There are many counts of this clone. The target antigen is unknown. The observed sequence ends 3 residues before the CDR3 terminus, with the missing tail filled in from the germline J gene. This table comes from immunoSEQ multiplex PCR, and its TCRdb copy is limited to in-frame clones, with some not included. The repertoire consists of about 37,000 clones, none detected only once. The CDR3 sequence is 17 residues long. Germline V gene data show CDR1 as MGHRA and CDR2 as YSYEKL. The ends lost 2 bases at V and 4 bases at J; junction bases unmatched: 11. The sequencing sample was made of peripheral blood mononuclear cells. The sequence derives from a person aged 18 to 70 in good health. The chain couples TRBV4-1 to TRBJ2-3; the match to TRBD2 covers 8 bases. The CDR3 sequence is CASSQLAGNLRADTQYF. The covered CDR3 bases are TGCGCCAGCAGCCAATTAGCGGGGAACCTGAGGGCAGATACG.